One sample yielded the 5 T cell receptor beta chains listed below, sequenced in a study of blood T cell repertoires in COVID-19. TCRdb keeps only in-frame clones here, not all; method: immunoSEQ multiplex PCR. The repertoire holds roughly 290,000 clones, with 75% to 95% as singletons. Sequencing was carried out using peripheral blood. These receptors all stem from a woman in her thirties with COVID-19, enrolled during active disease.

V gene TRBV28 combines with J gene TRBJ1-5, with D unclear. The CDR3 runs to 12 residues. CDR1 and CDR2 from the germline V gene are MDHEN and SYDVKM. Trimming removed 1 base at V and 7 bases at J, with 5 bases between. This chain's CDR3 is CASSLSEQPQHF. The DNA of the CDR3 is TGTGCCAGCAGTTTATCTGAGCAGCCCCAGCATTTT.

CDR3 sequence: CASSQVGGTSGTEQYF. The CDR3 region has the DNA TGTGCCAGCAGCCAAGTAGGGGGGACTAGCGGGACCGAGCAGTACTTC. This sequence joins TRBV3-1 (or the pseudogene TRBV3-2) and TRBJ2-7, with 13 nucleotides matching TRBD2. The germline V gene has CDR1 LGHDT and CDR2 YNNKEL (reference sequence). The length of the CDR3 is 16 residues. Trimming took 1 base from V and 6 from J; bases not matched to a gene: 6.

V and J are TRBV7-2 and TRBJ1-3, with D uncertain. The V end lost 5 bases, the J end lost 5 bases, and 4 bases lay between the germline ends. The germline V gene encodes CDR1 SGHTA and CDR2 FQGNSA. The CDR3 loop spans 11 amino acids. The CDR3 nucleotides are TGTGCCAGCAGCAGCAGAAACACCATATATTTT. Translation gives CASSSRNTIYF.

The V gene is TRBV4-1, the J gene TRBJ2-1; no reliable D call. The CDR3 is made up of 13 amino acids. Per the germline V gene, CDR1 is MGHRA and CDR2 is YSYEKL. Trimming cost V 0 bases and J 5 bases, with 5 bases left between them. The CDR3 sequence: CASSQEPNNEQFF. CDR3 coding DNA: TGCGCCAGCAGCCAAGAGCCTAACAATGAGCAGTTCTTC.

The V call is TRBV28, the J call TRBJ2-7, with 9 bases aligning to TRBD1. V shed 8 bases and J 2 bases; nucleotides not matched to a gene: 7. The CDR3 loop spans 14 amino acids. Germline V gives CDR1 MDHEN, CDR2 SYDVKM. CDR3 sequence (DNA): TGTGCCAGCCTAAAAGGACAGGGGACCTACGAGCAGTACTTC. Translating gives CASLKGQGTYEQYF.